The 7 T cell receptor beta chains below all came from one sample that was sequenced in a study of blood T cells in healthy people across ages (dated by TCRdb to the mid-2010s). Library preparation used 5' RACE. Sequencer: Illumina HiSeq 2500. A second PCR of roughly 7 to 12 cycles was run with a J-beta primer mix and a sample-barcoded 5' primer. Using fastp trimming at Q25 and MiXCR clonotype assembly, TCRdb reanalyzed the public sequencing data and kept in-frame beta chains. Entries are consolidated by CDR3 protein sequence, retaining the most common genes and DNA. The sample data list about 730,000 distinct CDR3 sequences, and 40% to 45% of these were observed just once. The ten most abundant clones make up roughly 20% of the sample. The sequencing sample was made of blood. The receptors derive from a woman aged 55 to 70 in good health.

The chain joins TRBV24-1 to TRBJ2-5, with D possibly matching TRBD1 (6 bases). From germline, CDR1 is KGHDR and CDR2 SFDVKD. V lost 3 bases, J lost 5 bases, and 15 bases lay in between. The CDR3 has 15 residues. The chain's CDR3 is CATSDVRPGDETQYF. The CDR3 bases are TGTGCCACCAGTGATGTCCGACCAGGGGACGAGACCCAGTACTTC.

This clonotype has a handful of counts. CDR3 coding DNA: TGTGCCAGCAGTTCTGGACCCCGGCAAGAGACCCAGTACTTC. Translating it yields CASSSGPRQETQYF. This chain links TRBV6-5 with TRBJ2-5; D unclear. CDR3 size: 14 residues. V shed 4 bases and J shed 2 bases, with 11 bases lying between them. The V gene's germline CDR1 is MNHEY and CDR2 SVGAGI.

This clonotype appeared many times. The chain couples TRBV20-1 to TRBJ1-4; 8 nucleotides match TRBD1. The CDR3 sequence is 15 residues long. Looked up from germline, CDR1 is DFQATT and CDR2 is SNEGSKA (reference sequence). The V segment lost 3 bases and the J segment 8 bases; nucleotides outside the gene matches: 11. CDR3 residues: CSARTAGGAREKLFF. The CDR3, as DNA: TGCAGTGCTAGGACCGCAGGGGGCGCACGGGAAAAACTGTTTTTT.

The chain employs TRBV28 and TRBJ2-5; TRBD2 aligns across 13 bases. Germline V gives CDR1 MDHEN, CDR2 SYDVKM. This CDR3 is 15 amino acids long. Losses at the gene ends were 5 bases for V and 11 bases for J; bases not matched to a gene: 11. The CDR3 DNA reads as TGTGCCAGCAGTCCCCGGACTAGCGGGAGTAATGAGCAGTACTTC. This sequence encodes CASSPRTSGSNEQYF.

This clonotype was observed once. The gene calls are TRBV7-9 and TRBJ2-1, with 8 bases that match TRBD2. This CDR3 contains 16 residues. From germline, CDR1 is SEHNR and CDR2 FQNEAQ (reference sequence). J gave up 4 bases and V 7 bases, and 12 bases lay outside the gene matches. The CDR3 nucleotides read TGTGCCAGCATCAACCGGGGGGGCGAGGGATACAATGAGCAGTTCTTC. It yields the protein CASINRGGEGYNEQFF.

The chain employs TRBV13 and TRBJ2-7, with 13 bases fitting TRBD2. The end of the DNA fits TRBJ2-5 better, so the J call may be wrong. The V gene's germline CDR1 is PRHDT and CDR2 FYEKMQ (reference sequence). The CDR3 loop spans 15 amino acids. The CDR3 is CASSLRTSGSKTQYF. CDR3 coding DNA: TGTGCCAGCAGCTTACGGACTAGCGGGAGCAAGACCCAGTACTTC.

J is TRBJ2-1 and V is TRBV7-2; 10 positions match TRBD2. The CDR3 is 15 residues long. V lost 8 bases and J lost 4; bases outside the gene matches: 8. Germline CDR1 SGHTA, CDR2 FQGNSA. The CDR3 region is CASGVRTSGYNEQFF. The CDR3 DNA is TGTGCCAGCGGAGTGAGGACTAGCGGATACAATGAGCAGTTCTTC.